This T cell receptor beta chain originates from a study of T cells expressing NK-cell markers. Regarding the study as a whole: The leading position in the CD3+CD56-NKG2C+ fraction of several donors also went to these clonotypes.

Comments on this clonotype: Its antigen is unidentified.

In germline, CDR1 is SGHRS, CDR2 YFSETQ. The CDR3 extends over 16 amino acids. 5'RACE template switching with UMIs generated TCR beta cDNA. TCRdb processed the 5' RACE reads again and assigns one entry to each CDR3 protein, with no DNA. The sample has roughly 420,000 distinct CDR3 sequences, and its top ten clones hold 7.3%. The specimen sequenced was blood T cells: a sorted CD56 or NKG2C T cell subset, CD4+ or CD8+ T cells, or bulk PBMC T cells (not recorded which). The TCR sequence derives from a woman between 18 and 70 years old in good health. This chain joins TRBV5-1 and TRBJ1-1. The CDR3 sequence: CASSPGGVSVNTEAFF.